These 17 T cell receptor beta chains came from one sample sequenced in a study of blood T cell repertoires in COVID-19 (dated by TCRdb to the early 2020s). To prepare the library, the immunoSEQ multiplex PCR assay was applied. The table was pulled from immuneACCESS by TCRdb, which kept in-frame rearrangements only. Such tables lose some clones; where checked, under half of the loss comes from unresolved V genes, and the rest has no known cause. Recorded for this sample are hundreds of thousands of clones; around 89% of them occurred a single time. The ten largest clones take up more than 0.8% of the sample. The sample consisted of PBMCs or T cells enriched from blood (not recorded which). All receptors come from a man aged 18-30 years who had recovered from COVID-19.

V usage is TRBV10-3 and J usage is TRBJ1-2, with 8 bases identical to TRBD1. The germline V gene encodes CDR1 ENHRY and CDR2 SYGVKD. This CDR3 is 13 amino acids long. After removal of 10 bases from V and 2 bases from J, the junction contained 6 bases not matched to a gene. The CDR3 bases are TGTGCCACCCGACAGGGGCTGAACTATGGCTACACCTTC. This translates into CATRQGLNYGYTF.

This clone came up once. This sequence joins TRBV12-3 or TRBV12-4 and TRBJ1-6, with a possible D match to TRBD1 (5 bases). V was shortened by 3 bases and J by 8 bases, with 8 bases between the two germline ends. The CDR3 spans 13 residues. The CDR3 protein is CASSFRGDSPLHF. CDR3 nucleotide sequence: TGTGCCAGCAGTTTCCGGGGGGATTCACCCCTCCACTTT.

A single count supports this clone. This chain's CDR3 is CASSIQGANSPLHF. The CDR3 DNA reads TGTGCCAGTAGTATACAGGGTGCCAATTCACCCCTCCACTTT. The rearrangement joins TRBV19 to TRBJ1-6; D possibly corresponds to TRBD1 (5 bases). With 2 bases removed from V and 7 bases from J, the gap between germline ends came to 9 bases. The CDR3 runs to 14 residues. The germline V gene encodes CDR1 LNHDA and CDR2 SQIVND (reference sequence).

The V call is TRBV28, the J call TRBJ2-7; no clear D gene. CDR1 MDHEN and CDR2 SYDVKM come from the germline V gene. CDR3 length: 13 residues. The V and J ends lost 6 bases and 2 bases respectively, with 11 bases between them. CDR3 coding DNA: TGTGCCAGCAGCAAATCAACTCCCTACGAGCAGTACTTC. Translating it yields CASSKSTPYEQYF.

CDR3 DNA: TGCGCCAGCAGCCAAGATTGGTCACAGGGATACAACTATGGCTACACCTTC. This gives the protein CASSQDWSQGYNYGYTF. The chain carries TRBV4-1 and TRBJ1-2; maybe TRBD1 (6 bases). The germline CDR1 and CDR2 sequences are MGHRA and YSYEKL. This CDR3 spans 17 amino acids. The V end was cut by 0 bases, the J end by 2 bases, with 16 bases between.

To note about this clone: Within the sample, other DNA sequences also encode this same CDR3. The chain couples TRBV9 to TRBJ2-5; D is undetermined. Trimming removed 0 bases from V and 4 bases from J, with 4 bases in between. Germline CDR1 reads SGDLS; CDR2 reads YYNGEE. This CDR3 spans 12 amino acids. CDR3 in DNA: TGTGCCAGCAGCGTAGACAGAGAGACCCAGTACTTC. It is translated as CASSVDRETQYF. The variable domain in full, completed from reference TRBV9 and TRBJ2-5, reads DSGVTQTPKHLITATGQRVTLRCSPRSGDLSVYWYQQSLDQGLQFLIQYYNGEERAKGNILERFSAQQFPDLHSELNLSSLELGDSALYFCASSVDRETQYFGPGTRLLVL.

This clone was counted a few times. The CDR3 region has the DNA TGTGCTTATGGACAGGGTGGTTCACCCCTCCACTTT. Translated: CAYGQGGSPLHF. The chain uses TRBV30 and TRBJ1-6; 8 positions agree with TRBD1. The CDR3 consists of 12 residues. Germline CDR1 GTSNPN, CDR2 SVGIG (reference sequence). The full variable domain, rest sourced from reference TRBV30 and TRBJ1-6, is SQTIHQWPATLVQPVGSPLSLECTVEGTSNPNLYWYRQAAGRGLQLLFYSVGIGQISSEVPQNLSASRPQDRQFILSSKKLLLSDSGFYLCAYGQGGSPLHFGNGTRLTVT.

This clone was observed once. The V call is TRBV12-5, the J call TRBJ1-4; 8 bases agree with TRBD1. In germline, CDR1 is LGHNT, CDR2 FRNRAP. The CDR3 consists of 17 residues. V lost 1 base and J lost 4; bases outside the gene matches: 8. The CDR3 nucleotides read TGTGCTAGTGGTTTGGCCCGGACAGGGATCGGTAATGAAAAACTGTTTTTT. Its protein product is CASGLARTGIGNEKLFF.

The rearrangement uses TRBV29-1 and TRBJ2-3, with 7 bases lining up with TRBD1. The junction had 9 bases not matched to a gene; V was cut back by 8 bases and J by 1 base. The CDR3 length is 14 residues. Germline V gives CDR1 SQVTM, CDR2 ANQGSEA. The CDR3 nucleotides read TGCAGCATCGCTAGGGGGCAGGGCACAGATACGCAGTATTTT. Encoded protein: CSIARGQGTDTQYF.

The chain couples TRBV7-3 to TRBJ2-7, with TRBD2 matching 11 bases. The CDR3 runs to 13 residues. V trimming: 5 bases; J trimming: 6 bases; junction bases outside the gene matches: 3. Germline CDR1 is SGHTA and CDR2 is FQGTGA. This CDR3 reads CASSPLAGVEQYF. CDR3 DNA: TGTGCCAGCAGCCCACTAGCGGGGGTCGAGCAGTACTTC.

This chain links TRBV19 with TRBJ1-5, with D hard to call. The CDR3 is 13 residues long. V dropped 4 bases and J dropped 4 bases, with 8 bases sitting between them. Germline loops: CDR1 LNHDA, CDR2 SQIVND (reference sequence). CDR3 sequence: CASSKTGNQPQHF. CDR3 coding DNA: TGTGCCAGTAGTAAGACTGGGAATCAGCCCCAGCATTTT.

For the CDR3, the DNA is TGTGCCAGTAGTAGTCGCGGGCGCCGGGGGGGCGGCTACACCTTC. Translating gives CASSSRGRRGGGYTF. This chain uses TRBV19 with TRBJ1-2, with D possibly matching TRBD1 (6 bases). Deletions cut 4 bases from V and 8 bases from J, with 20 bases between. From germline, CDR1 is LNHDA and CDR2 SQIVND (reference sequence). This CDR3 contains 15 residues.

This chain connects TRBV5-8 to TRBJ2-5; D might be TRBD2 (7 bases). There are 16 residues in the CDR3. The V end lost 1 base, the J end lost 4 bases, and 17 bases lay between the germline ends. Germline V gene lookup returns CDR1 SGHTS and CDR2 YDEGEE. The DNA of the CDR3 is TGTGCCAGCAGCTTGCTTTTGGGGGGGCCACGAGAGACCCAGTACTTC. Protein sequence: CASSLLLGGPRETQYF.

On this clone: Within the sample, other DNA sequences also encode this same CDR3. In nucleotides, the CDR3 is TGTGCCAGCAGCGTGCAGGGGGCTTCTACTGAAGCTTTCTTT. This gives the protein CASSVQGASTEAFF. The V gene is TRBV9, the J gene TRBJ1-1, with TRBD1 identical over 8 bases. This CDR3 is 14 amino acids long. The V gene's germline CDR1 is SGDLS and CDR2 YYNGEE. Trimming at V came to 2 bases and at J to 5 bases, leaving 5 bases not matched to a gene.

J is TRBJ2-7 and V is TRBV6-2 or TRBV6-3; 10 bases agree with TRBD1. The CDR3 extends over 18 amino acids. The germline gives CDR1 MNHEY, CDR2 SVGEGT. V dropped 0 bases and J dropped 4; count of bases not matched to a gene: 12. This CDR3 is CASSYSGTGEIAAYEQYF. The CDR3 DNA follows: TGTGCCAGCAGTTACTCCGGGACAGGGGAAATAGCGGCTTACGAGCAGTACTTC.

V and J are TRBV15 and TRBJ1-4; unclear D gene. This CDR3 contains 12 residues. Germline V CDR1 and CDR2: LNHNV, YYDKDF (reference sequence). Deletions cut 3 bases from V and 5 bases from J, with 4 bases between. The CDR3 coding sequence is TGTGCCACCAGCAGCCCGAATGAAAAACTGTTTTTT. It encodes CATSSPNEKLFF. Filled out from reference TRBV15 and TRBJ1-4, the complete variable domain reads DAMVIQNPRYQVTQFGKPVTLSCSQTLNHNVMYWYQQKSSQAPKLLFHYYDKDFNNEADTPDNFQSRRPNTSFCFLDIRSPGLGDTAMYLCATSSPNEKLFFGSGTQLSVL.

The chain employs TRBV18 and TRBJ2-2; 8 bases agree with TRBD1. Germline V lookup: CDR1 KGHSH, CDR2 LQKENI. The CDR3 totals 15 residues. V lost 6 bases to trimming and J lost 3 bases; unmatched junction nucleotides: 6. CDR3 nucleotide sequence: TGTGCCAGCTCGACGGGACAGGCCTACACCGGGGAGCTGTTTTTT. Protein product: CASSTGQAYTGELFF. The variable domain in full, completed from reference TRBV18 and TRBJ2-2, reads NAGVMQNPRHLVRRRGQEARLRCSPMKGHSHVYWYRQLPEEGLKFMVYLQKENIIDESGMPKERFSAEFPKEGPSILRIQQVVRGDSAAYFCASSTGQAYTGELFFGEGSRLTVL.